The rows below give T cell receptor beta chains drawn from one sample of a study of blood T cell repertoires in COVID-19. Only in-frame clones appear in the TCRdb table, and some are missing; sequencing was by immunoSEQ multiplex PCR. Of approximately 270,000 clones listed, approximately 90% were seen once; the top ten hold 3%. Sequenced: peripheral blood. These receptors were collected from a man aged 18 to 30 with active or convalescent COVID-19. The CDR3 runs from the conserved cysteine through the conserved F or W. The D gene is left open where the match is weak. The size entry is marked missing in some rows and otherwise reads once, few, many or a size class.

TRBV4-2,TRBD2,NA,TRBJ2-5,TGTGCCAGCAGCCAAGATTTAGGCACTAGCGGAGAGACCCAGTACTTC,CASSQDLGTSGETQYF
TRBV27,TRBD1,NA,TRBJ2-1,TGTGCCAGCAGTTCAGGGGGCGGGCTAACATGGCCGTTCTTC,CASSSGGGLTWPFF
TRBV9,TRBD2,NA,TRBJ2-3,TGTGCCAGCAGTAGACTAGCGGGAGCACCGGATACGCAGTATTTT,CASSRLAGAPDTQYF
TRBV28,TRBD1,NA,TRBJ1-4,TGTGCCAGCAGTTCGGGGACAGTTGAAAAACTGTTTTTT,CASSSGTVEKLFF
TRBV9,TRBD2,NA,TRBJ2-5,TGTGCCAGCAGCGTGGGGACTAGCCAAGAGACCCAGTACTTC,CASSVGTSQETQYF
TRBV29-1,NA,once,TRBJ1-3,TGCAGCGCTGGCGGAGGGAACTCTGGAAACACCATATATTTT,CSAGGGNSGNTIYF
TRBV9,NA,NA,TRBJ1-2,TGTGCCAGCAGCGTAGGAGGCAGGGCTAGCTATGGCTACACCTTC,CASSVGGRASYGYTF
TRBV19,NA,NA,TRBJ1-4,TGTGCCAGTAGTATAGATAATACCGGGGGTGAAAAACTGTTTTTT,CASSIDNTGGEKLFF
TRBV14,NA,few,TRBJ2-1,TGTGCCAGCAGCCGAATTAGCTCCTACAATGAGCAGTTCTTC,CASSRISSYNEQFF
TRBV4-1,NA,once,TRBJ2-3,TGCGCCAGCAGCCACCCCGGTACTAGCACAGATACGCAGTATTTT,CASSHPGTSTDTQYF
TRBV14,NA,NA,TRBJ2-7,TGTGCCAGCAGCCTAGACAGGTTTTTCGAGCAGTACTTC,CASSLDRFFEQYF
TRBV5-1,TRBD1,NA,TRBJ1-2,TGCGCCAGCAGCTACGGGACAGGGTATCGAGATGGCTATGGCTACACCTTC,CASSYGTGYRDGYGYTF
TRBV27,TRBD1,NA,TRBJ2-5,TGTGCCAGCAGTTTATTTTGGGGACAGCCCGGGACCCAGTACTTC,CASSLFWGQPGTQYF
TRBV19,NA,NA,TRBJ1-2,TGTGCCAGTAGTATAGATTCTTTTGCCAGGCATCGAGGCTACACCTTC,CASSIDSFARHRGYTF
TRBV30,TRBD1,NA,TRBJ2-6,TGTGCCCGGAGAATCCGGGACAGGGGCCTTCAGGCCAACGTCCTGACTTTC,CARRIRDRGLQANVLTF
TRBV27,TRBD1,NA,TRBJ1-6,TGTGCCAGCAGTTTATGGTTCGACGGGACAGTAGATTCACCCCTCCACTTT,CASSLWFDGTVDSPLHF
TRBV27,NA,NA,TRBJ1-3,TGTGCCAGCAGTATAACTTCGGGAAACACCATATATTTT,CASSITSGNTIYF
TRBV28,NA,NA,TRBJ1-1,TGTGCCAGCAGTTTATTGCGGGAGGGAACTGAAGCTTTCTTT,CASSLLREGTEAFF
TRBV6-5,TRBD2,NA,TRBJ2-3,TGTGCCAGCACCTTAGCGGGGGAAGATACGCAGTATTTT,CASTLAGEDTQYF
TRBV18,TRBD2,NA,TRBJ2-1,TGTGCCAGCTGCCGGGGGGGCTCCTACAATGAGCAGTTCTTC,CASCRGGSYNEQFF
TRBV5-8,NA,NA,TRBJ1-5,TGTGCCAGCAGCCAAGGGAGCCGGGCCGGTAATCAGCCCCAGCATTTT,CASSQGSRAGNQPQHF
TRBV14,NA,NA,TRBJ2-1,TGTGCCAGCAGCCCACACCCCTCGGGACACCTATACAATGAGCAGTTCTTC,CASSPHPSGHLYNEQFF
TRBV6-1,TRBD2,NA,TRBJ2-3,TGTGCCAGCAGTGCCCTAGCGGGAGGGGGCACAGATACGCAGTATTTT,CASSALAGGGTDTQYF
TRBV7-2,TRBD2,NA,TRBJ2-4,TGTGCCAGCAGCTTAGCGTGGGGGGGTGATCAAATTCAGTACTTC,CASSLAWGGDQIQYF
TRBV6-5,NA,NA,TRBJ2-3,TGTGCCAGCAGTTACTGGGCAGGGCCAACAGATACGCAGTATTTT,CASSYWAGPTDTQYF
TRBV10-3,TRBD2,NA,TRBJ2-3,TGTGCCACCTTGACTAGCGGCACAGATACGCAGTATTTT,CATLTSGTDTQYF
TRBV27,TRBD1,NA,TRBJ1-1,TGTGCCAGCAGTTCGCCTCGGACAGGGTTCGCTGAAGCTTTCTTT,CASSSPRTGFAEAFF
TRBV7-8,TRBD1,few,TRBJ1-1,TGTGCCAGCAGCTTAACAGGGGGCTTTGAAGCTTTCTTT,CASSLTGGFEAFF
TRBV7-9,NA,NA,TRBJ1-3,TGTGCCAGCAGCTTCGAAGGAGTCGGTTCTGGAAACACCATATATTTT,CASSFEGVGSGNTIYF
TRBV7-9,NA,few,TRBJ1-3,TGTGCCAGCAGGATACAGGACGACTCTGGAAACACCATATATTTT,CASRIQDDSGNTIYF
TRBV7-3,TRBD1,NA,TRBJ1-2,TGTGCCAGCAGCTCGTCGGCGGGACAGGGATTCTATGGCTACACCTTC,CASSSSAGQGFYGYTF
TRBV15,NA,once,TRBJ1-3,TGTGCCACCAGCAGAGATAGGGGATCAGGAAACACCATATATTTT,CATSRDRGSGNTIYF
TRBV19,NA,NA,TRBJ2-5,TGTGCCAGTAGTATCACCAGCGGCCAAGAGACCCAGTACTTC,CASSITSGQETQYF
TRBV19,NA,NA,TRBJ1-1,TGTGCCAGTAGTAAGCCCCCAAGGGGGGGGAACACTGAAGCTTTCTTT,CASSKPPRGGNTEAFF
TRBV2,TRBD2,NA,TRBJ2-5,TGTGCCAGCACTAGGTCCCTAGCGGGAGAGACCCAGTACTTC,CASTRSLAGETQYF
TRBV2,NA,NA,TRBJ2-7,TGTGCCAGCAGTGGCCTAGGTCCCCCCTACGAGCAGTACTTC,CASSGLGPPYEQYF
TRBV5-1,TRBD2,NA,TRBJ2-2,TGCGCCAGCAAAACGACTAGCGGGGTTCACGGGGAGCTGTTTTTT,CASKTTSGVHGELFF
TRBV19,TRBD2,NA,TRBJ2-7,TGTGCCAGTAGTATAGCCCCTAGCGGGTCTTCCGAGCAGTACTTC,CASSIAPSGSSEQYF
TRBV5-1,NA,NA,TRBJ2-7,TGCGCCAGCAGCCCGATCGGCTCCTACGAGCAGTACTTC,CASSPIGSYEQYF
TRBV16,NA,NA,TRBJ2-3,TGTGCCAGCAGCCAATCGCCGGCTAGCGCCACAGATACGCAGTATTTT,CASSQSPASATDTQYF
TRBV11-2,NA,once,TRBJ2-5,TGTGCCAGCAGCCGGACAGGCGGGGAAGAGACCCAGTACTTC,CASSRTGGEETQYF
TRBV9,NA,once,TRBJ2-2,TGTGCCAGCAGCGTTGCAGCGGGCTCCACCGGGGAGCTGTTTTTT,CASSVAAGSTGELFF
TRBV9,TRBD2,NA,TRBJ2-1,TGTGCCAGCACTCCCTGGCGGGAGGTCTACAATGAGCAGTTCTTC,CASTPWREVYNEQFF
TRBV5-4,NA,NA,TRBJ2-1,TGTGCCAGCAGCTTGGGTGAGAACGAGCAGTTCTTC,CASSLGENEQFF
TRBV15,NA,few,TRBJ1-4,TGTGCCACCAGCAGAGACTCAGGGTCAACTAATGAAAAACTGTTTTTT,CATSRDSGSTNEKLFF
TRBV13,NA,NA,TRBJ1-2,TGTGCCAGCAGCACCCGAGGGGGGGAGAGGTATGGCTACACCTTC,CASSTRGGERYGYTF
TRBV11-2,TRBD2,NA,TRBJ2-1,TGTGCCAGCAGCTTAGTGGGGACGGGAGGGCCTAAAAATGAGCAGTTCTTC,CASSLVGTGGPKNEQFF
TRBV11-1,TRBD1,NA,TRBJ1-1,TGTGCCAGCAGCTTTCCTCGGACAGGGAACACTGAAGCTTTCTTT,CASSFPRTGNTEAFF
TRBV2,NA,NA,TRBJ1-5,TGTGCCAGCAGTGATATCTCTGGGGCAGCCTTAGGGCCCCAGCATTTT,CASSDISGAALGPQHF
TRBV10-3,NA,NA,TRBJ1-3,TGTGCCATCGGCGGGGAAACTTCCTCTGGAAACACCATATATTTT,CAIGGETSSGNTIYF
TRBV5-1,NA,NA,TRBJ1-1,TGCGCCAGCAGCTGGGTCGGGGGAGGTACTGAAGCTTTCTTT,CASSWVGGGTEAFF
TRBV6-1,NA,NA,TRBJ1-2,TGTGCCAGCAGTGAACAGCCCAGAGGAAACGATGGCTACACCTTC,CASSEQPRGNDGYTF
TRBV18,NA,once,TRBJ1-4,TGTGCCAGCTCACCAGGACAGCGTAATGAAAAACTGTTTTTT,CASSPGQRNEKLFF
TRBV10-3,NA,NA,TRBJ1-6,TGTGCCATCAGTGGCGTTGTCGATTCACCCCTCCACTTT,CAISGVVDSPLHF
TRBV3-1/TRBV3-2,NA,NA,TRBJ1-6,TGTGCCAGCAGCCTTACCCCAGGAGGGGATTCACCCCTCCACTTT,CASSLTPGGDSPLHF
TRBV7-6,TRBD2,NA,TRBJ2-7,TGTGCCAGCAGCTTAGGAGTAGCGGGGGGGCCCGACGAGCAGTACTTC,CASSLGVAGGPDEQYF
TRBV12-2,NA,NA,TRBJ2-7,TGTGCAAGTCGCTTACTGCCGGCGGGAGAATCGGGCGAGCAGTACTTC,CASRLLPAGESGEQYF
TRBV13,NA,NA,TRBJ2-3,TGTGCCAGCAGCTTAGCAGGGACAGATACGCAGTATTTT,CASSLAGTDTQYF
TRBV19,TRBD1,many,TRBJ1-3,TGTGCCAGTAGCTCCTCGGGACAGGGAAGTGGAAACACCATATATTTT,CASSSSGQGSGNTIYF
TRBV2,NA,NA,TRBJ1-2,TGTGCCAGCAGTGATGGACTGAACTTCTATGGCTACACCTTC,CASSDGLNFYGYTF